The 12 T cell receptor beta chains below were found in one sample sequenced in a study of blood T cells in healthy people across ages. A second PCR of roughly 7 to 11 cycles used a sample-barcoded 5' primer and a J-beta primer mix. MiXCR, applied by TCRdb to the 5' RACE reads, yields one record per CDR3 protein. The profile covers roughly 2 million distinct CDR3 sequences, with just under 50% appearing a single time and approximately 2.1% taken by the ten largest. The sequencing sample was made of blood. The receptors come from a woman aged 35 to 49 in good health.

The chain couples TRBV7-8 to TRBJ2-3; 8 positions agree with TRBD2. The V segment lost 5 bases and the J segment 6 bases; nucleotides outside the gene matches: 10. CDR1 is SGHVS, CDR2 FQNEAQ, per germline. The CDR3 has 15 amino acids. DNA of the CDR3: TGTGCCAGCAGCGGGTGGGGGATAGCGGGGGATACGCAGTATTTT. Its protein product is CASSGWGIAGDTQYF.

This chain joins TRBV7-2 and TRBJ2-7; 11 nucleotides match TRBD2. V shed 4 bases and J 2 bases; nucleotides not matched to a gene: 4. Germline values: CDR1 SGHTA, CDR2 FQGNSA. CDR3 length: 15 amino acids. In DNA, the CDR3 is TGTGCCAGCAGCTCTAGCGGGGGGCCCACCTACGAGCAGTACTTC. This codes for CASSSSGGPTYEQYF.

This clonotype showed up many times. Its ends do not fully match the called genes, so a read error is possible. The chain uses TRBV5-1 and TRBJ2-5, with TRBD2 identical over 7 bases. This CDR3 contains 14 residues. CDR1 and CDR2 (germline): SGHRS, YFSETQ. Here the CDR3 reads CASSLGTNQETQYF. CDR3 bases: TGTGCCAGCAGCTTGGGGACTAACCAAGAGACCCAGTACTTC. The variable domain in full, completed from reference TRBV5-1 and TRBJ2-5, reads KAGVTQTPRYLIKTRGQQVTLSCSPISGHRSVSWYQQTPGQGLQFLFEYFSETQRNKGNFPGRFSGRQFSNSRSEMNVSTLELGDSALYLCASSLGTNQETQYFGPGTRLLVL.

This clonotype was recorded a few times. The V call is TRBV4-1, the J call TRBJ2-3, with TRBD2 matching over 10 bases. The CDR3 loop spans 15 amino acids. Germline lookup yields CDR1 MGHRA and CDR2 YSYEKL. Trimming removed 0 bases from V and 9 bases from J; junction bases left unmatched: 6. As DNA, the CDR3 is TGCGCCAGCAGCCAAGAGAGCGGGGGGGCCGAAACGCAGTATTTT. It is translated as CASSQESGGAETQYF.

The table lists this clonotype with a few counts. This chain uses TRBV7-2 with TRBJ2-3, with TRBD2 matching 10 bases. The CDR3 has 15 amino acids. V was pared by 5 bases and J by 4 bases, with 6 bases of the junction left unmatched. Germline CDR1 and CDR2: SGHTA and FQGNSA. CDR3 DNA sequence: TGTGCCAGCAGCCTGACTAGCGGGCTGTCAGATACGCAGTATTTT. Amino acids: CASSLTSGLSDTQYF.

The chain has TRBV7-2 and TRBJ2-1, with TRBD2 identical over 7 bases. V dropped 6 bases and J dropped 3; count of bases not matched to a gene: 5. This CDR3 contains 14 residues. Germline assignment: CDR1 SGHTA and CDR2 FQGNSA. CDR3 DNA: TGTGCCAGCAGATGGCTAGCGGACTACAATGAGCAGTTCTTC. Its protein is CASRWLADYNEQFF.

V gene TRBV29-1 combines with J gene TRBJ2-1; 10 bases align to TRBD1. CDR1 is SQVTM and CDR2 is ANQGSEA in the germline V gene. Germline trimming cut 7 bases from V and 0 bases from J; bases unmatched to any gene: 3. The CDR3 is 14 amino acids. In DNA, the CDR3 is TGCAGCGGCCGGGACAGGGGCTCCTACAATGAGCAGTTCTTC. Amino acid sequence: CSGRDRGSYNEQFF.

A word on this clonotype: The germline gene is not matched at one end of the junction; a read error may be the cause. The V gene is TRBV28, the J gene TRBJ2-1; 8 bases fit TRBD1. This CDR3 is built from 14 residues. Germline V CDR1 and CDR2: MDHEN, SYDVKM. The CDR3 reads CASSPGQGYSEQFF. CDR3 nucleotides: TGTGCCAGCAGTCCCGGACAGGGCTACAGTGAGCAGTTCTTC. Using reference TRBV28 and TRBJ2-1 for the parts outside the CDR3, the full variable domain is DVKVTQSSRYLVKRTGEKVFLECVQDMDHENMFWYRQDPGLGLRLIYFSYDVKMKEKGDIPEGYSVSREKKERFSLILESASTNQTSMYLCASSPGQGYSEQFFGPGTRLTVL.

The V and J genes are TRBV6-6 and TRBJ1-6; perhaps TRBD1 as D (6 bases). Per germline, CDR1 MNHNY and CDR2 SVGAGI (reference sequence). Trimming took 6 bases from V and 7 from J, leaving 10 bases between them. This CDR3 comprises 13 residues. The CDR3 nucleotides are TGTGCCAGCAGGGCAGGGGAAAATTCACCCCTCCACTTT. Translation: CASRAGENSPLHF.

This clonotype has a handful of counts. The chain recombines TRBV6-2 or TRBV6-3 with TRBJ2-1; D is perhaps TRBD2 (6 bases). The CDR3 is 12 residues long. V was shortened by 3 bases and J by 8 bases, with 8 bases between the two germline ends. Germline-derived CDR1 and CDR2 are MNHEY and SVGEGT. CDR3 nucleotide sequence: TGTGCCAGCAGTTATAGGAGGGATGAGCAGTTCTTC. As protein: CASSYRRDEQFF.

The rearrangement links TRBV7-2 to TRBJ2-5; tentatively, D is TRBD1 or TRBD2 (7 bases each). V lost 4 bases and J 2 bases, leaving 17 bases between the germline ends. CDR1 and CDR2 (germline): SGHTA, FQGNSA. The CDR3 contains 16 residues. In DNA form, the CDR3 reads TGTGCCAGCAGCTCCCAGGGGGGGGGGATACAAGAGACCCAGTACTTC. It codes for CASSSQGGGIQETQYF.

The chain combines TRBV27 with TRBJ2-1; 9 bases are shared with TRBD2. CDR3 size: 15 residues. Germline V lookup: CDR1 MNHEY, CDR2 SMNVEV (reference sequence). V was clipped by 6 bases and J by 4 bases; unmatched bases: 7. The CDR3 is CASRRGTSSYNEQFF. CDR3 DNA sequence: TGTGCCAGCAGACGCGGGACTAGCTCGTACAATGAGCAGTTCTTC.